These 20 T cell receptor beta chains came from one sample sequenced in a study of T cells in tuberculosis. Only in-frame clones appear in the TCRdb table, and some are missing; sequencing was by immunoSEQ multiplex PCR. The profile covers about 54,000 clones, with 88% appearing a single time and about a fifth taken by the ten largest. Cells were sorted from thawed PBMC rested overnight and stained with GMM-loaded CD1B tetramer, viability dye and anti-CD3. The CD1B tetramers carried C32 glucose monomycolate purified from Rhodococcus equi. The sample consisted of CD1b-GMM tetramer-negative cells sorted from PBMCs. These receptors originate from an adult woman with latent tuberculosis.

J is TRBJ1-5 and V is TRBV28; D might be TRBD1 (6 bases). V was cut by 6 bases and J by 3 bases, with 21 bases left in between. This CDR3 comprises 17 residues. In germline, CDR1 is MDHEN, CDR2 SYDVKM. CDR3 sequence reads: CASRTPGVFSFNQPQHF. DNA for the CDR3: TGTGCCAGCAGAACCCCAGGGGTTTTTAGTTTCAATCAGCCCCAGCATTTT.

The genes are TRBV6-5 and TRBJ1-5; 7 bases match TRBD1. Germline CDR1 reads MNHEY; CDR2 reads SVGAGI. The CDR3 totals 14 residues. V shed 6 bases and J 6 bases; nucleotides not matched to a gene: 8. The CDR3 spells CASSPDREGQPQHF. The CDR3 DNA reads TGTGCCAGCAGCCCCGACAGGGAAGGTCAGCCCCAGCATTTT.

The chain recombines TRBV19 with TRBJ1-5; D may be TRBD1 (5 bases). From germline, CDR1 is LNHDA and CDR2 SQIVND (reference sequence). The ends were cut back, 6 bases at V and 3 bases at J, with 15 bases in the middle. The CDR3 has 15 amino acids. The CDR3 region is CASSWGSYNNQPQHF. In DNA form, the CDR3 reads TGTGCCAGTAGCTGGGGCAGCTACAACAATCAGCCCCAGCATTTT.

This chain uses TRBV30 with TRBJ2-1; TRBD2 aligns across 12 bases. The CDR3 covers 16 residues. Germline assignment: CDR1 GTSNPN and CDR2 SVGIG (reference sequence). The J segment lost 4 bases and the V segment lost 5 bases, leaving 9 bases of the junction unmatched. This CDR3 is CAWSRLAGVRYNEQFF. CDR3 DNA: TGTGCCTGGTCCAGACTAGCGGGAGTTCGGTACAATGAGCAGTTCTTC. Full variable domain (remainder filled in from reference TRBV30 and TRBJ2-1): SQTIHQWPATLVQPVGSPLSLECTVEGTSNPNLYWYRQAAGRGLQLLFYSVGIGQISSEVPQNLSASRPQDRQFILSSKKLLLSDSGFYLCAWSRLAGVRYNEQFFGPGTRLTVL.

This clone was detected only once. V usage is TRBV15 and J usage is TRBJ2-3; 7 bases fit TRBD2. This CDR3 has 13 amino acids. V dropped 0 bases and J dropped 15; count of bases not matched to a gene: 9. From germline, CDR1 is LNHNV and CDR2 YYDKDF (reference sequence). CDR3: CATSRDLSGKSYF. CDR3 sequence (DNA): TGTGCCACCAGCAGAGATCTGAGCGGGAAATCCTATTTT.

CDR3 DNA sequence: TGTGCCAGCAGCGGGGGACAGGAAGAATGGGCTTTCTTT. Translation gives CASSGGQEEWAFF. The J gene is TRBJ1-1, the V gene TRBV5-6, with TRBD1 matching over 8 bases. Germline CDR1 and CDR2: SGHDT and YYEEEE. The CDR3 spans 13 residues. Germline trimming cut 4 bases from V and 11 bases from J; bases unmatched to any gene: 10.

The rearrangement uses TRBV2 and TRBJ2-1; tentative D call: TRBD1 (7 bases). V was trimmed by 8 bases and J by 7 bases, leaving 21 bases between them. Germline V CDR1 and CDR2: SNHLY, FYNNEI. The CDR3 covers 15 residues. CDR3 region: CASSFFEGAGNEQFF. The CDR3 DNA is TGTGCCAGCTCTTTCTTCGAGGGGGCGGGGAATGAGCAGTTCTTC.

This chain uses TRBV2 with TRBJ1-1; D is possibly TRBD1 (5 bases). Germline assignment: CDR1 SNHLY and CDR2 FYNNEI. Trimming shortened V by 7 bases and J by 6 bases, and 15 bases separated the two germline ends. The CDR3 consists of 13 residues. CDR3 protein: CASTSTVAAEAFF. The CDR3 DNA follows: TGTGCCAGCACCTCGACAGTGGCCGCTGAAGCTTTCTTT.

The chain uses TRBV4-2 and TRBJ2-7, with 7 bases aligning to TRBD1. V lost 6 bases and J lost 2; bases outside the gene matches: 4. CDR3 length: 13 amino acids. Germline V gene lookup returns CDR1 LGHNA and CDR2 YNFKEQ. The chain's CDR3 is CASSRDRAYEQYF. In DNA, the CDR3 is TGTGCCAGCAGTCGGGACAGAGCCTACGAGCAGTACTTC.

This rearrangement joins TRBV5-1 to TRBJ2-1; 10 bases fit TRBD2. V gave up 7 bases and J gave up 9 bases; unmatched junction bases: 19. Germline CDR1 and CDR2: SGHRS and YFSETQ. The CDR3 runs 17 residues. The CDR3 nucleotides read TGCGCCAGCCGGGACAGAGCGCTAGCGGGAGATCGGAGTGAGCAGTTCTTC. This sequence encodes CASRDRALAGDRSEQFF. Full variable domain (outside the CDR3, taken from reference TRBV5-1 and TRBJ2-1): KAGVTQTPRYLIKTRGQQVTLSCSPISGHRSVSWYQQTPGQGLQFLFEYFSETQRNKGNFPGRFSGRQFSNSRSEMNVSTLELGDSALYLCASRDRALAGDRSEQFFGPGTRLTVL.

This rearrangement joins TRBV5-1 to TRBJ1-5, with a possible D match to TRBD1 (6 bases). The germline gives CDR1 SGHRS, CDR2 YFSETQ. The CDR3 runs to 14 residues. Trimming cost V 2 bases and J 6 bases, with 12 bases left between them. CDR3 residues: CASSLQGMGQPQHF. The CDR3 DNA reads TGCGCCAGCAGCTTACAGGGAATGGGTCAGCCCCAGCATTTT.

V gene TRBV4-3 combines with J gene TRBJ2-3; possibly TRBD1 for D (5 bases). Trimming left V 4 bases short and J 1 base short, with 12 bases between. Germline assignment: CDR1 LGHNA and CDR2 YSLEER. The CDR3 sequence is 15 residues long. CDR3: CASSLSVGGTDTQYF. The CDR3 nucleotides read TGCGCCAGCAGCCTCTCGGTAGGGGGCACAGATACGCAGTATTTT.

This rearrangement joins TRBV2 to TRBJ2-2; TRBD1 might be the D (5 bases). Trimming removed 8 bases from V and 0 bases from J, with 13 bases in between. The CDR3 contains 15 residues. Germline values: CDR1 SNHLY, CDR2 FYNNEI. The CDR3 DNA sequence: TGTGCCAGCGGTCAGGGTCGGGCGAACACCGGGGAGCTGTTTTTT. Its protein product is CASGQGRANTGELFF.

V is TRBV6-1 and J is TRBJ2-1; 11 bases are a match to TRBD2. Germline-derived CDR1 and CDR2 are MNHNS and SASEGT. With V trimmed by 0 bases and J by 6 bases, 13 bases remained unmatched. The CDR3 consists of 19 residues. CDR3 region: CASSEAETLSGRASNEQFF. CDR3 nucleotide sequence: TGTGCCAGCAGTGAAGCGGAGACCCTTAGCGGGAGGGCCAGCAATGAGCAGTTCTTC.

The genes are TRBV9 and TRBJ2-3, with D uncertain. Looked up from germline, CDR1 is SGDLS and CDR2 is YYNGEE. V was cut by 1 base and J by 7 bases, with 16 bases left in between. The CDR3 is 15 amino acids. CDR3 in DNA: TGTGCCAGCAGCGTAATGTCAAGCTTTGTGCATACGCAGTATTTT. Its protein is CASSVMSSFVHTQYF.

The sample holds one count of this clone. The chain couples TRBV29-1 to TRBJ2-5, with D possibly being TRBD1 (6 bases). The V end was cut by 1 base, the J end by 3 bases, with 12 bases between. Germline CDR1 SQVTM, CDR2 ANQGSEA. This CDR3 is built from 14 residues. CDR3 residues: CSVEGQVRKETQYF. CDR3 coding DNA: TGCAGCGTTGAAGGACAGGTCCGAAAAGAGACCCAGTACTTC.

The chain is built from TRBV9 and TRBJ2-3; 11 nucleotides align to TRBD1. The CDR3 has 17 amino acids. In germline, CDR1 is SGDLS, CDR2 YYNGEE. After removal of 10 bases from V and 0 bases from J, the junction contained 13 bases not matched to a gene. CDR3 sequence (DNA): TGTGCCCCCTTGTTGGGACAGGGGGTAGGTAGCACAGATACGCAGTATTTT. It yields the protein CAPLLGQGVGSTDTQYF.

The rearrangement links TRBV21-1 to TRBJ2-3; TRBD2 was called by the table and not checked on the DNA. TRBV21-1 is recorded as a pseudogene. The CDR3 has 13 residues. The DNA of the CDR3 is TGTGCCAGCAGCATACGGACTACAGATACGCAGTATTTT. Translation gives CASSIRTTDTQYF.

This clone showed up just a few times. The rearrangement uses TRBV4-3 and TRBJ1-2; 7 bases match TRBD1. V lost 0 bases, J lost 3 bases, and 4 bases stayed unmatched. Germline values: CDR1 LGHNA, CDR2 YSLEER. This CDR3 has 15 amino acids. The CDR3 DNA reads TGCGCCAGCAGCCAAGATCACCAGGGGGACTATGGCTACACCTTC. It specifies CASSQDHQGDYGYTF.

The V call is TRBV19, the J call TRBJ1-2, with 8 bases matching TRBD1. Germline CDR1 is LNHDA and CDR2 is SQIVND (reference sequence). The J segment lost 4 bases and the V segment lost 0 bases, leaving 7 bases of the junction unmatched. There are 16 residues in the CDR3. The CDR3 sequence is CASSIEQGQGFYGYTF. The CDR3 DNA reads TGTGCCAGTAGTATAGAACAAGGACAGGGATTCTATGGCTACACCTTC.